One and the same sample provided the 20 T cell receptor beta chains below, sequenced in a study of T-cell reconstitution after alpha-beta-depleted transplantation in children (dated by TCRdb to 2016 to 2017). Receptors were amplified or captured by PCR. The sequencer listed for this sample is Illumina HiSeq 2500. Molecular barcoding was employed in the preparation of TCR libraries, with unique molecular identifiers being used to normalize TCRbeta repertoire quantification. TCRdb passed the public sequencing reads through fastp at Q25 and MiXCR, retaining productive beta sequences. Identical CDR3 proteins give one entry, which carries the most common genes and DNA. Recorded for this sample are 190,000 or so distinct CDR3 sequences; roughly 7.5% of them occurred a single time. The ten largest clones take up 3% of the sample. This specimen consisted of PBMCs from the stem cell graft donor, obtained from the stem cell graft. These receptors originate from a human donor who donated a stem cell graft to a child with Wiskott-Aldrich syndrome.

This clonotype came up many times. V gene TRBV7-6 combines with J gene TRBJ2-5; TRBD2 matches 10 bases. The germline V gene has CDR1 SGHVS and CDR2 FNYEAQ. There are 17 residues in the CDR3. J lost 4 bases, V lost 3 bases, and 11 bases had no gene match. The CDR3 spells CASSFRASGGIGETQYF. CDR3 nucleotide sequence: TGTGCCAGCAGCTTTAGGGCTAGCGGGGGTATAGGAGAGACCCAGTACTTC.

J is TRBJ2-5 and V is TRBV11-2; 15 bases agree with TRBD2. This CDR3 has 18 amino acids. Germline V gene data show CDR1 as SGHAT and CDR2 as FQNNGV. With V trimmed by 5 bases and J by 5 bases, 12 bases remained unmatched. This CDR3 is CASSGGLAGGPGWETQYF. The CDR3 nucleotides are TGTGCCAGCAGCGGAGGACTAGCGGGAGGGCCGGGGTGGGAGACCCAGTACTTC.

This clonotype was detected many times. The rearrangement joins TRBV6-5 to TRBJ2-1, with 7 positions matching TRBD2. The V segment lost 2 bases and the J segment 1 base; nucleotides outside the gene matches: 2. The CDR3 is 15 residues long. Germline V lookup: CDR1 MNHEY, CDR2 SVGAGI. The CDR3 bases are TGTGCCAGCAGTTACGGGGGGGATTCCTACAATGAGCAGTTCTTC. Amino acids: CASSYGGDSYNEQFF.

This clonotype was seen at least ten times. The DNA of the CDR3 is TGCAGTCCATTACCCCTAGCGCCCTCCTACAATGAGCAGTTCTTC. It encodes CSPLPLAPSYNEQFF. J is TRBJ2-1 and V is TRBV20-1; D is perhaps TRBD2 (6 bases). Germline V gives CDR1 DFQATT, CDR2 SNEGSKA (reference sequence). The V end lost 8 bases, the J end lost 0 bases, and 17 bases lay between the germline ends. This CDR3 region has 15 residues.

This clonotype was counted at least ten times. J is TRBJ1-2 and V is TRBV5-1, with 7 bases fitting TRBD1. V was clipped by 0 bases and J by 3 bases; unmatched bases: 2. The CDR3 has 14 amino acids. The germline V gene encodes CDR1 SGHRS and CDR2 YFSETQ. CDR3 sequence: CASSLAGGDYGYTF. The DNA for the CDR3 is TGCGCCAGCAGCTTGGCAGGGGGTGACTATGGCTACACCTTC. The variable domain in full, completed from reference TRBV5-1 and TRBJ1-2, reads KAGVTQTPRYLIKTRGQQVTLSCSPISGHRSVSWYQQTPGQGLQFLFEYFSETQRNKGNFPGRFSGRQFSNSRSEMNVSTLELGDSALYLCASSLAGGDYGYTFGSGTRLTVV.

This chain connects TRBV12-3 or TRBV12-4 to TRBJ1-1; possible D gene TRBD1, 6 bases. V dropped 7 bases and J dropped 2 bases, with 26 bases sitting between them. The CDR3 is made up of 18 amino acids. DNA of the CDR3: TGTGCCAGCAACCCGGCTCTCTCCGCCCAAGGGGGTAACACTGAAGCTTTCTTT. Its protein is CASNPALSAQGGNTEAFF.

This clonotype was detected many times. The chain has TRBV10-3 and TRBJ1-1, with D hard to call. CDR1 is ENHRY and CDR2 is SYGVKD in the germline V gene. CDR3 length equals 14 residues. V lost 5 bases and J 0 bases, leaving 10 bases between the germline ends. In nucleotides, the CDR3 is TGTGCCATCAGTCAACATTCCCTGAACACTGAAGCTTTCTTT. Translating it yields CAISQHSLNTEAFF.

This clonotype was observed many times. The chain uses TRBV12-3 or TRBV12-4 and TRBJ1-2; 9 positions agree with TRBD1. There are 17 residues in the CDR3. Trimming at V came to 0 bases and at J to 3 bases, leaving 8 bases not matched to a gene. CDR3 residues: CASSLARRTGVYYGYTF. CDR3 bases: TGTGCCAGCAGTTTAGCGAGGCGGACAGGGGTTTACTATGGCTACACCTTC.

This clonotype has a count of ten or more. The CDR3 loop is CASSLGEINNSPLHF. CDR3 nucleotides: TGCGCCAGCAGCTTAGGGGAAATTAATAATTCACCCCTCCACTTT. This chain links TRBV5-1 with TRBJ1-6, with D possibly being TRBD1 (5 bases). Germline CDR1 SGHRS, CDR2 YFSETQ. Trimming removed 2 bases from V and 5 bases from J, with 11 bases in between. The CDR3 extends over 15 amino acids.

Many counts were recorded for this clonotype. The rearrangement joins TRBV28 to TRBJ2-1; 9 bases map to TRBD1. V trimming: 6 bases; J trimming: 5 bases; junction bases outside the gene matches: 8. The CDR3 spans 15 residues. Germline lookup yields CDR1 MDHEN and CDR2 SYDVKM. The CDR3 spells CASRLDRGVNNEQFF. Written as DNA, the CDR3 is TGTGCCAGCAGACTGGACAGGGGCGTCAACAATGAGCAGTTCTTC.

In its sample, this clonotype was seen many times. The V call is TRBV5-1, the J call TRBJ1-2; 7 bases are shared with TRBD1. The length of the CDR3 is 15 residues. Trimming removed 4 bases from V and 5 bases from J; junction bases left unmatched: 11. Per the germline V gene, CDR1 is SGHRS and CDR2 is YFSETQ. CDR3 in DNA: TGCGCCAGCAGCCAAGGACAGGCCTACTCTTATGGCTACACCTTC. It yields the protein CASSQGQAYSYGYTF.

This clonotype was recorded at least ten times. At one end the junction does not follow the germline gene, possibly because of a read error. The rearrangement uses TRBV6-5 and TRBJ1-5; no definite D call. Germline V gene sequence: CDR1 MNHEY, CDR2 SVGAGI. The CDR3 runs 13 residues. The CDR3 DNA follows: TGTGCCAGCAGTGACTCCTTCAATCAGCCCCAGCATTTT. The encoded protein is CASSDSFNQPQHF.

This clonotype showed up many times. The chain uses TRBV12-3 or TRBV12-4 and TRBJ2-5, with 7 bases aligning to TRBD1. CDR3 length: 13 amino acids. Unmatched junction bases numbered 1, after V lost 2 bases and J lost 4 bases. CDR3 region: CASSLSGGETQYF. The DNA of the CDR3 is TGTGCCAGCAGTTTATCAGGGGGAGAGACCCAGTACTTC.

This clonotype showed up many times. This chain connects TRBV12-3 or TRBV12-4 to TRBJ2-3; 8 bases agree with TRBD2. The CDR3 extends over 16 amino acids. V shed 6 bases, J shed 0 bases, and the junction held 8 bases outside the gene matches. Here the CDR3 DNA reads TGTGCCAGCAGGGAAAATAGCGGGATCAGCACAGATACGCAGTATTTT. Translation: CASRENSGISTDTQYF.

This clonotype was counted at least ten times. V gene TRBV24-1 combines with J gene TRBJ1-5, with D perhaps TRBD1 (6 bases). V lost 8 bases and J 7 bases, leaving 8 bases between the germline ends. The CDR3 totals 11 residues. CDR1 is KGHDR, CDR2 SFDVKD, per germline. The CDR3 region is CATTGGQPQHF. DNA for the CDR3: TGTGCCACCACTGGGGGCCAGCCCCAGCATTTT.

This clonotype showed up many times. V gene TRBV20-1 combines with J gene TRBJ2-5; a weak D match, TRBD2 (6 bases). The CDR3 is 17 amino acids. Per the germline V gene, CDR1 is DFQATT and CDR2 is SNEGSKA (reference sequence). V was clipped by 0 bases and J by 0 bases, with 17 bases between them. The CDR3 nucleotides read TGCAGTGCTAGAGATGGGGAGAGTAGCGGTTACCAAGAGACCCAGTACTTC. Translating it yields CSARDGESSGYQETQYF.

There are many counts of this clonotype. The gene calls are TRBV12-3 or TRBV12-4 and TRBJ2-7; D gene uncertain. Trimming took off 3 bases at V and 0 bases at J, with 9 bases between the two ends. This CDR3 spans 14 amino acids. CDR3 sequence reads: CASSFSASSYEQYF. The CDR3 DNA sequence: TGTGCCAGCAGTTTTTCTGCTAGCTCCTACGAGCAGTACTTC.

This clonotype has ten or more counts. The chain is built from TRBV7-9 and TRBJ2-3; 9 bases fit TRBD2. The CDR3 length is 16 residues. Per germline, CDR1 SEHNR and CDR2 FQNEAQ (reference sequence). Trimming removed 2 bases from V and 1 base from J; junction bases left unmatched: 4. The CDR3 loop is CASSLRAGGRTDTQYF. The CDR3 DNA is TGTGCCAGCAGCTTAAGGGCGGGAGGGCGCACAGATACGCAGTATTTT.

This clonotype was picked up many times. The gene calls are TRBV6-5 and TRBJ2-1, with a tentative D call TRBD2 (6 bases). Germline CDR1 reads MNHEY; CDR2 reads SVGAGI. V lost 2 bases and J lost 7, with 24 bases in between. The CDR3 runs to 18 residues. CDR3 in DNA: TGTGCCAGCAGTTACCGGGGTTTAGCACTAGCACGCAGGAATGAGCAGTTCTTC. Its translation is CASSYRGLALARRNEQFF.

There are many counts of this clonotype. In nucleotides, the CDR3 is TGTGCCAGCAGTATTGACAGGGGGAATCAGCCCCAGCATTTT. Encoded protein: CASSIDRGNQPQHF. V and J are TRBV27 and TRBJ1-5, with 9 bases fitting TRBD1. The J segment lost 4 bases and the V segment lost 5 bases, leaving 3 bases of the junction unmatched. Per the germline V gene, CDR1 is MNHEY and CDR2 is SMNVEV (reference sequence). The length of the CDR3 is 14 residues.